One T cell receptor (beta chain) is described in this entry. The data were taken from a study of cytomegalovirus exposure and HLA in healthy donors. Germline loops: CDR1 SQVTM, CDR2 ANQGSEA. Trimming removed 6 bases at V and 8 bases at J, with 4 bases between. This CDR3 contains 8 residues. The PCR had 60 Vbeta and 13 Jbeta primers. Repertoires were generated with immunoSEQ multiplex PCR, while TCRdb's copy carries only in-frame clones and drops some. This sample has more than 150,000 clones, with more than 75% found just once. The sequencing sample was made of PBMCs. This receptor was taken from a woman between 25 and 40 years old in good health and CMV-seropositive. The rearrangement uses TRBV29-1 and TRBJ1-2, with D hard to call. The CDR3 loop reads CSVEGYTF. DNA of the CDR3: TGCAGCGTGGAGGGCTACACCTTC.